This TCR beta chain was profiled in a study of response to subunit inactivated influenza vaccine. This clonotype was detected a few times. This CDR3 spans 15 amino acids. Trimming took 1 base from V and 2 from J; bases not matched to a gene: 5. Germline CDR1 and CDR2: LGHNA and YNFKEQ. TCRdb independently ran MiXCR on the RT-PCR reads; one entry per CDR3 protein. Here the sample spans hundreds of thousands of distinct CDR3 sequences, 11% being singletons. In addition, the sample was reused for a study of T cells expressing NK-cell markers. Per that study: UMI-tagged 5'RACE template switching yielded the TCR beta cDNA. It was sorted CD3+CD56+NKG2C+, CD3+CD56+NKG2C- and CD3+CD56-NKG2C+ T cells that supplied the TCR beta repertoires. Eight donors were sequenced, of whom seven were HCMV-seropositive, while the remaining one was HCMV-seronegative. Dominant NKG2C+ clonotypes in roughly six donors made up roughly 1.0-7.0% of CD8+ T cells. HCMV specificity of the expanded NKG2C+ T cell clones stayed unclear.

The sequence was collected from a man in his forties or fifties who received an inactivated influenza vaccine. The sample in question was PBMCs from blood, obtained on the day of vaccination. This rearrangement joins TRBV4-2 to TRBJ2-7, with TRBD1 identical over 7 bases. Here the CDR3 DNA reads TGTGCCAGCAGCCAAGTCGACAGGGATACCTACGAGCAGTACTTC. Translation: CASSQVDRDTYEQYF.